The next 5 T cell receptor beta chains were all read from a single sample in a study of CD8+CD57+ T cells in acquired aplastic anemia (dated by TCRdb to the late 2010s). TCRdb records Illumina HiSeq 2000 as the sequencer. Genomic DNA served as template for TCR beta VDJ combination and CDR3 sequence profiling. TCRdb redid the processing of the public reads, applying fastp at Q25 and MiXCR, and retained in-frame beta chains. Each entry is one CDR3 protein sequence, shown with its most common DNA and genes. This sample lists 200,000 to 250,000 distinct CDR3 sequences; around 63% were detected once. Jointly, the top ten make up approximately 30% of the sample. Material for sequencing was sorted CD4+, CD8+, or CD8+CD57+ T cells (not recorded which) from PBMCs. The receptors here all came from a human donor in good health.

To note about this clonotype: Without the conserved terminal phenylalanine or tryptophan, this CDR3 likely stems from a read error. The limits of the CDR3 on the DNA are not certain, so only TCRdb's listed CDR3 is given. The chain links TRBV5-4 to TRBJ2-1; TRBD1, as called in the table, went unchecked against the DNA. Looked up from germline, CDR1 is SGHNT and CDR2 is YYREEE (reference sequence). The CDR3 length equals 11 residues, ends included. The CDR3 loop is CASSPYGGGSY.

This clonotype was seen a handful of times. V gene TRBV20-1 combines with J gene TRBJ2-7; D ambiguous. Germline CDR1 DFQATT, CDR2 SNEGSKA (reference sequence). Trimming left V 3 bases short and J 1 base short, with 10 bases between. The CDR3 loop spans 13 amino acids. The CDR3 DNA reads TGCAGTGCTAGGGTTCTGGTGTCCTACGAGCAGTACTTC. Translating gives CSARVLVSYEQYF.

There are many counts of this clonotype. This rearrangement joins TRBV12-3 or TRBV12-4 to TRBJ1-2; D is ambiguous. Trimming left V 2 bases short and J 5 bases short, with 6 bases between. The CDR3 runs 12 residues. The CDR3 sequence is CASSLWPYGYTF. The CDR3, as DNA: TGTGCCAGCAGTTTATGGCCTTATGGCTACACCTTC.

This chain uses TRBV6-2 or TRBV6-3 with TRBJ1-1, with 12 bases aligning to TRBD1. With V trimmed by 6 bases and J by 4 bases, 15 bases remained unmatched. Per the germline V gene, CDR1 is MNHEY and CDR2 is SVGEGT. The CDR3 has 18 amino acids. The CDR3 region is CASRARPGQGALGTEAFF. CDR3 bases: TGTGCCAGCAGAGCCCGGCCGGGACAGGGGGCTCTGGGCACTGAAGCTTTCTTT.

This sequence joins TRBV25-1 and TRBJ2-3, with unresolved D. The germline V gene has CDR1 MGHDK and CDR2 SYGVNS. The CDR3 covers 14 residues. V was cut by 4 bases and J by 3 bases, with 11 bases left in between. The CDR3 DNA reads as TGTGCCAGCAGTGGAAATCGCCAGACAGATACGCAGTATTTT. Translation gives CASSGNRQTDTQYF.